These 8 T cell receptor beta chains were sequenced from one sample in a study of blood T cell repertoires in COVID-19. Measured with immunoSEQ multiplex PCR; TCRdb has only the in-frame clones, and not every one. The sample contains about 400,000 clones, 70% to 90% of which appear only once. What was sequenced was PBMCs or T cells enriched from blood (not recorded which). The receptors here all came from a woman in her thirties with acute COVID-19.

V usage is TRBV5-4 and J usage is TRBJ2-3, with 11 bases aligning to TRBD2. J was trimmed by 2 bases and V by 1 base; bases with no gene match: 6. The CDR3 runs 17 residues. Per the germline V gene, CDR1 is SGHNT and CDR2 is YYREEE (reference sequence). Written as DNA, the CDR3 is TGTGCCAGCAGCTTGAATAGCGGGGGGGCTCCCACAGATACGCAGTATTTT. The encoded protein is CASSLNSGGAPTDTQYF.

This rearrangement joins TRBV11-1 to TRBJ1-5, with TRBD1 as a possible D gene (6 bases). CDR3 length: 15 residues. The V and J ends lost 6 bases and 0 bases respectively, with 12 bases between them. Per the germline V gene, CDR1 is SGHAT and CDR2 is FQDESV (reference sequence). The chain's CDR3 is CASRPRGYSNQPQHF. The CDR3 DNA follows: TGTGCCAGCAGACCGAGGGGGTATAGCAATCAGCCCCAGCATTTT.

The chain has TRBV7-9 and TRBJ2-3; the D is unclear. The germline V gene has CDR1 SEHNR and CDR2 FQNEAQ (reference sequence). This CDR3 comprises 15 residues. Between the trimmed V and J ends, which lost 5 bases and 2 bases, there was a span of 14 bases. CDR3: CASSLRLGYTDTQYF. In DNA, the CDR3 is TGTGCCAGCAGCCTACGTCTAGGTTACACAGATACGCAGTATTTT.

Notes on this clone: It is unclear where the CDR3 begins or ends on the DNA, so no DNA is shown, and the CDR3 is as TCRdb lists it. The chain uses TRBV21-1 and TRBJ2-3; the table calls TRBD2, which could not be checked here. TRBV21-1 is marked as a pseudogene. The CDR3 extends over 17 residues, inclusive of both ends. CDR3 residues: CASSKVVAGGSVDTQYF.

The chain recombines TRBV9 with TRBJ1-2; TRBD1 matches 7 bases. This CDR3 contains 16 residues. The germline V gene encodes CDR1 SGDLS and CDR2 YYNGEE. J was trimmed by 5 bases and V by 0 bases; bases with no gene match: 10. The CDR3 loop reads CASSVAALGGSYGYTF. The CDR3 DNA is TGTGCCAGCAGCGTAGCGGCACTAGGGGGCTCTTATGGCTACACCTTC. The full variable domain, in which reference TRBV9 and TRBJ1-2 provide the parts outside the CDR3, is DSGVTQTPKHLITATGQRVTLRCSPRSGDLSVYWYQQSLDQGLQFLIQYYNGEERAKGNILERFSAQQFPDLHSELNLSSLELGDSALYFCASSVAALGGSYGYTFGSGTRLTVV.

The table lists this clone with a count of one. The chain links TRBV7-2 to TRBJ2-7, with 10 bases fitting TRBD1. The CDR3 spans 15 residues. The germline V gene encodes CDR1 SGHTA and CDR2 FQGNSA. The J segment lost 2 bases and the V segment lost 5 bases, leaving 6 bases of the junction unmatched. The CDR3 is CASSPDRGLTYEQYF. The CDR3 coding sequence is TGTGCCAGCAGCCCTGACAGGGGGCTTACCTACGAGCAGTACTTC.

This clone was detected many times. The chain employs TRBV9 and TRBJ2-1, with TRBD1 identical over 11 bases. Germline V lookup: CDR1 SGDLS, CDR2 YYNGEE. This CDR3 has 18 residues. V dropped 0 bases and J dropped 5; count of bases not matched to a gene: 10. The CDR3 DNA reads TGTGCCAGCAGCGTAGCTACGGTGGGACAGGGGGTCCACAATGAGCAGTTCTTC. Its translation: CASSVATVGQGVHNEQFF.

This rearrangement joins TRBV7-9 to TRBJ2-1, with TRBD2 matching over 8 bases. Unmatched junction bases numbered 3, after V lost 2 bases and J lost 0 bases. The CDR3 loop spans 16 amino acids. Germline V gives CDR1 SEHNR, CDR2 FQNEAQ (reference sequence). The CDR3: CASSLIGTSSYNEQFF. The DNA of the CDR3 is TGTGCCAGCAGCTTAATTGGGACTAGCTCCTACAATGAGCAGTTCTTC.